Here is one T cell receptor (beta chain) with its context. Produced via immunoSEQ multiplex PCR; TCRdb's table is partial and in-frame only. This table holds tens of thousands of clones, approximately 78% found once. Germline-derived CDR1 and CDR2 are WNHNN and SYGVQD (reference sequence). This CDR3 region has 17 residues. J gave up 1 base and V 6 bases, and 11 bases lay outside the gene matches. This sample is drawn from a study of glioma-infiltrating T cells after dendritic cell vaccination. Study details: Samples are from glioblastoma patients in Phase I and II dendritic cell vaccine trials.

Patients had residual fresh-frozen tumor tissue and more than two years of survival data. All glioblastoma patients lacked an isocitrate dehydrogenase mutation. The sample was blood, taken before dendritic cell vaccination. This sequence was found in a human donor with glioblastoma. The gene calls are TRBV10-1 and TRBJ1-1; 10 bases match TRBD1. CDR3 bases: TGCGCCAGCAGCCAAAAAGACAGGGGGCAAGGGAACACTGAAGCTTTCTTT. Amino acid sequence: CASSQKDRGQGNTEAFF.